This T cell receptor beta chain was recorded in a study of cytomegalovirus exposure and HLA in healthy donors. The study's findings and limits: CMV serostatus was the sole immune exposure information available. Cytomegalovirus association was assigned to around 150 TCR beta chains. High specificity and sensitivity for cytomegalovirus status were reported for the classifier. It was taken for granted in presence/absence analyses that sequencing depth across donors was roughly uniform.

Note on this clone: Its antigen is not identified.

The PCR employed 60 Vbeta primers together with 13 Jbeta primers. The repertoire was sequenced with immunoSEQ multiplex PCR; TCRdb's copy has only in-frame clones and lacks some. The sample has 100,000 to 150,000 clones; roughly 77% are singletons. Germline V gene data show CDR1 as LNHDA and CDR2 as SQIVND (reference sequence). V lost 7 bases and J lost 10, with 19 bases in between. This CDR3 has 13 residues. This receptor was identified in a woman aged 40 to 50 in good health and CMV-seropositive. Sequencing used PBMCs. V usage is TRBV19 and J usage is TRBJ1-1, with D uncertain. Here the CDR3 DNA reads TGTGCCAGTACCCCGACCGCGGGGAGGAGAGCTTTCTTT. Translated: CASTPTAGRRAFF.